This is a list of T cell receptor beta chains from one sample in a study of shared clonotypes between healthy human individuals. Repertoires were generated with immunoSEQ multiplex PCR, while TCRdb's copy carries only in-frame clones and drops some. The table has about 2 million clones, approximately 95% seen once. Sequenced material: naive CD8+ T cells sorted from blood. The receptor source for this set is a man between 18 and 29 years old in good health. The CDR3 runs from the conserved cysteine through the conserved F or W. The D gene is left open where the match is weak. Clone size is shown for a subset of rows, as once, few, many or a class of expanded clone.

j_gene: TRBJ1-1; d_gene: TRBD1; abundance: -; len: 16; v_gene: TRBV4-1; CDR3nt: TGCGCCAGCAGCACCACCGGGACAGGGGTGAACACTGAAGCTTTCTTT; CDR3aa: CASSTTGTGVNTEAFF
j_gene: TRBJ2-1; d_gene: TRBD2; abundance: -; len: 15; v_gene: TRBV28; CDR3nt: TGTGCCAGCAGTTTATGGGCTAGCGGGGGTGGGGAGCAGTTCTTC; CDR3aa: CASSLWASGGGEQFF
j_gene: TRBJ2-3; d_gene: TRBD2; abundance: -; len: 16; v_gene: TRBV5-1; CDR3nt: TGCGCCAGCAGCGTACTTTTAGCGGGAGAAACAGATACGCAGTATTTT; CDR3aa: CASSVLLAGETDTQYF
j_gene: TRBJ2-7; d_gene: -; abundance: once; len: 17; v_gene: TRBV11-2; CDR3nt: TGTGCCAGCAGCTTAGATCTGGGAAGGGAGAGGTCCTACGAGCAGTACTTC; CDR3aa: CASSLDLGRERSYEQYF
j_gene: TRBJ1-1; d_gene: -; abundance: -; len: 16; v_gene: TRBV6-1; CDR3nt: TGTGCCAGCAGTGCGGGGTGGGGCCAGTCTGACACTGAAGCTTTCTTT; CDR3aa: CASSAGWGQSDTEAFF
j_gene: TRBJ1-1; d_gene: -; abundance: -; len: 13; v_gene: TRBV13; CDR3nt: TGTGCCAGCAGCCCTCGGGAGAACACTGAAGCTTTCTTT; CDR3aa: CASSPRENTEAFF
j_gene: TRBJ2-7; d_gene: -; abundance: -; len: 14; v_gene: TRBV5-6; CDR3nt: TGTGCCAGCAGCTTGGGCGGGTCCCCCTACGAGCAGTACTTC; CDR3aa: CASSLGGSPYEQYF
j_gene: TRBJ2-1; d_gene: TRBD2; abundance: -; len: 17; v_gene: TRBV7-9; CDR3nt: TGTGCCAGCAGCTTAGGCGGGGGGGCTGGATATGGGAATGAGCAGTTCTTC; CDR3aa: CASSLGGGAGYGNEQFF
j_gene: TRBJ1-6; d_gene: -; abundance: -; len: 14; v_gene: TRBV19; CDR3nt: TGTGCCAGTAGTATTTTGCAGGGATCTTCACCCCTCCACTTT; CDR3aa: CASSILQGSSPLHF
j_gene: TRBJ2-7; d_gene: TRBD2; abundance: once; len: 14; v_gene: TRBV15; CDR3nt: TGTGCCACCAGCAAGCGGGAGGCCCCCTACGAGCAGTACTTC; CDR3aa: CATSKREAPYEQYF
j_gene: TRBJ2-3; d_gene: -; abundance: few; len: 11; v_gene: TRBV5-3; CDR3nt: TGTGCCAGAACCTTGGGGGATACGCAGTATTTT; CDR3aa: CARTLGDTQYF
j_gene: TRBJ2-7; d_gene: -; abundance: -; len: 13; v_gene: TRBV5-1; CDR3nt: TGCGCCAGCTCCGCAGAATTTGACTACGAGCAGTACTTC; CDR3aa: CASSAEFDYEQYF
j_gene: TRBJ1-4; d_gene: -; abundance: -; len: 16; v_gene: TRBV9; CDR3nt: TGTGCCAGCAGCGTAGACGCGATAGGGGCACGTGAAAAACTGTTTTTT; CDR3aa: CASSVDAIGAREKLFF
j_gene: TRBJ2-2; d_gene: -; abundance: -; len: 16; v_gene: TRBV30; CDR3nt: TGTGCCTGGAGTGTACCGGGCGTAACCAACACCGGGGAGCTGTTTTTT; CDR3aa: CAWSVPGVTNTGELFF
j_gene: TRBJ2-3; d_gene: -; abundance: -; len: 15; v_gene: TRBV7-2; CDR3nt: TGTGCCAGCAGCCAAGGACCGGGTCGGACAGATACGCAGTATTTT; CDR3aa: CASSQGPGRTDTQYF
j_gene: TRBJ2-7; d_gene: -; abundance: -; len: 14; v_gene: TRBV27; CDR3nt: TGTGCCAGCAGTTTAACGGGAGCCGCCAGCGAGCAGTACTTC; CDR3aa: CASSLTGAASEQYF
j_gene: TRBJ2-3; d_gene: TRBD2; abundance: once; len: 17; v_gene: TRBV4-1; CDR3nt: TGCGCCAGCAGGAGCGGACTAGCGGTATATAGCACAGATACGCAGTATTTT; CDR3aa: CASRSGLAVYSTDTQYF
j_gene: TRBJ2-7; d_gene: TRBD2; abundance: -; len: 15; v_gene: TRBV6-5; CDR3nt: TGTGCCAGCAGCGGACAACTAGCGACACTTTACGAGCAGTACTTC; CDR3aa: CASSGQLATLYEQYF
j_gene: TRBJ2-7; d_gene: -; abundance: -; len: 12; v_gene: TRBV7-9; CDR3nt: TGTGCCAGCACCACATTAGGGGCCGAGCAGTACTTC; CDR3aa: CASTTLGAEQYF
j_gene: TRBJ2-7; d_gene: -; abundance: -; len: 13; v_gene: TRBV6-1; CDR3nt: TGTGCCAGCAGTGAAGACACAGCATACGAGCAGTACTTC; CDR3aa: CASSEDTAYEQYF
j_gene: TRBJ1-2; d_gene: -; abundance: -; len: 17; v_gene: TRBV4-3; CDR3nt: TGCGCCAGCAGCCAAGACGCGAGCGAGGGGGGCGGATATGGCTACACCTTC; CDR3aa: CASSQDASEGGGYGYTF
j_gene: TRBJ2-1; d_gene: TRBD2; abundance: -; len: 15; v_gene: TRBV7-2; CDR3nt: TGTGCCAGCAGCCTTAGCGGGAGAACCTCCAATGAGCAGTTCTTC; CDR3aa: CASSLSGRTSNEQFF
j_gene: TRBJ2-4; d_gene: -; abundance: -; len: 13; v_gene: TRBV6-5; CDR3nt: TGTGCCAGCAGTGCGCATGCGGAAAACATTCAGTACTTC; CDR3aa: CASSAHAENIQYF
j_gene: TRBJ2-2; d_gene: -; abundance: -; len: 15; v_gene: TRBV6-6; CDR3nt: TGTGCCAGCAGTTACTCGACCCCTGCTGGCGGGGAGCTGTTTTTT; CDR3aa: CASSYSTPAGGELFF
j_gene: TRBJ2-3; d_gene: -; abundance: -; len: 14; v_gene: TRBV7-2; CDR3nt: TGTGCCAGCAGCTTTCTCGACAACACAGATACGCAGTATTTT; CDR3aa: CASSFLDNTDTQYF
j_gene: TRBJ2-2; d_gene: -; abundance: -; len: 15; v_gene: TRBV12-5; CDR3nt: TGTGCTAGTTGGGGCGCAGACAGCTTCACCGGGGAGCTGTTTTTT; CDR3aa: CASWGADSFTGELFF
j_gene: TRBJ1-5; d_gene: TRBD1; abundance: once; len: 14; v_gene: TRBV6-5; CDR3nt: TGTGCCAGCAGCGAGACAGGGGGCCTTCAGCCCCAGCATTTT; CDR3aa: CASSETGGLQPQHF
j_gene: TRBJ2-7; d_gene: -; abundance: -; len: 15; v_gene: TRBV19; CDR3nt: TGTGCCAGTAGTCACGCTGGCCTAGGAGGCTACGAGCAGTACTTC; CDR3aa: CASSHAGLGGYEQYF
j_gene: TRBJ2-3; d_gene: TRBD2; abundance: -; len: 15; v_gene: TRBV7-8; CDR3nt: TGTGCCAGCAGCTGGACTAGCGACAGCACAGATACGCAGTATTTT; CDR3aa: CASSWTSDSTDTQYF
j_gene: TRBJ2-7; d_gene: -; abundance: -; len: 15; v_gene: TRBV27; CDR3nt: TGTGCCAGCAGACTGGGGGGGGGCCCCCCCTACGAGCAGTACTTC; CDR3aa: CASRLGGGPPYEQYF